The 29 T cell receptor beta chains listed next were all sequenced from one sample in a study of lung T cells in sarcoidosis with Löfgren's syndrome. In TCRdb, the reads were re-called with MiXCR into one record per CDR3 protein. The sample lists 2,500 to 3,500 distinct CDR3 sequences; 25% to 30% were seen once. The sample taken for sequencing was CD4+ T cells from bronchoalveolar lavage. The source is a human donor with sarcoidosis (Löfgren's syndrome or another form), or a control subject (not recorded which).

This clonotype turned up a few times. The germline gene is not matched at one end of the junction; a read error may be the cause. The chain combines TRBV6-2 or TRBV6-3 with TRBJ1-1; a possible D gene is TRBD1 (5 bases). The CDR3 has 15 amino acids. Germline CDR1 reads MNHEY; CDR2 reads SVGEGT. CDR3 in amino acids: CASSTRRGGNAEAFF. Written as DNA, the CDR3 is TGTGCCAGCAGTACCCGGAGGGGCGGAAACGCTGAGGCTTTCTTT.

This clonotype is judged medium-sized. The chain combines TRBV20-1 with TRBJ2-7, with D uncertain. From germline, CDR1 is DFQATT and CDR2 SNEGSKA (reference sequence). There are 12 residues in the CDR3. V was cut by 1 base and J by 3 bases, with 7 bases left in between. The CDR3 nucleotides read TGCAGTGCTAGAGGCTTGGGCTACGAGCAGTACTTC. Translation: CSARGLGYEQYF.

This clonotype was seen many times. An end of the junction differs from the germline gene, which may be a read error. This chain links TRBV11-3 with TRBJ2-1, with a possible D match to TRBD2 (5 bases). CDR3 length: 13 amino acids. CDR1 and CDR2 from the germline V gene are SGHNT and YENEEA. The CDR3 DNA is TGTGCCAGCAGCTTAGGGGAGAGAGATGAGCAGTTATTC. It yields the protein CASSLGERDEQLF.

A word on this clonotype: One junction end does not reproduce the germline sequence, and a read error may be involved. V usage is TRBV3-1 and J usage is TRBJ2-1, with unresolved D. Germline-derived CDR1 and CDR2 are LGHDT and YNNKEL (reference sequence). This CDR3 is built from 12 residues. The DNA of the CDR3 is TGTGCCAGCAGTTATAGCTGTGGTGAGCGGTTCTTC. This sequence encodes CASSYSCGERFF.

As for this clonotype: Since a much larger clone is just one base distant, this may be a read error. The chain joins TRBV18 to TRBJ1-5, with D tentatively TRBD1 (5 bases). The CDR3 has 16 residues. Germline-derived CDR1 and CDR2 are KGHSH and LQKENI. DNA of the CDR3: TGTGCCGGCTCGCTGCAGGTGGGGGGATCCGGGGAGCCCCAGCATTTT. Translation: CAGSLQVGGSGEPQHF. Looking up the rest from reference TRBV18 and TRBJ1-5 gives the full variable domain: NAGVMQNPRHLVRRRGQEARLRCSPMKGHSHVYWYRQLPEEGLKFMVYLQKENIIDESGMPKERFSAEFPKEGPSILRIQQVVRGDSAAYFCAGSLQVGGSGEPQHFGDGTRLSIL.

This clonotype ranks as medium-sized. The rearrangement uses TRBV10-3 and TRBJ1-1, with a weak D call TRBD1 (5 bases). CDR1 is ENHRY, CDR2 SYGVKD, per germline. The CDR3 loop spans 13 amino acids. V lost 5 bases to trimming and J lost 5 bases, with 12 bases between them. CDR3 sequence reads: CAISFQGWTEAFF. CDR3 nucleotides: TGTGCCATCAGTTTCCAGGGCTGGACTGAAGCTTTCTTT.

By share of the sample, this clonotype is medium-sized. J is TRBJ2-3 and V is TRBV15, with a tentative D call TRBD2 (6 bases). CDR3 size: 14 residues. Trimming shortened V by 2 bases and J by 1 base, and 7 bases separated the two germline ends. Germline loops: CDR1 LNHNV, CDR2 YYDKDF (reference sequence). CDR3 nucleotides: TGTGCCACCAGCAGATCGGGAGGCACAGATACGCAGTATTTT. Translated: CATSRSGGTDTQYF.

As for this clonotype: The CDR3 does not end in the conserved phenylalanine or tryptophan, so this is likely a read error. The chain uses TRBV2 and TRBJ2-5; 10 bases match TRBD2. With V trimmed by 3 bases and J by 4 bases, 2 bases remained unmatched. The CDR3 spans 14 residues. Germline assignment: CDR1 SNHLY and CDR2 FYNNEI. The CDR3 DNA reads as TGTGCCAGCAGTGAGTCTAGCGGGAGAGAGACCCAGTACTTA. As protein: CASSESSGRETQYL.

This clonotype was found many times. The chain employs TRBV2 and TRBJ1-2; possible D gene TRBD1, 6 bases. Trimming removed 6 bases from V and 13 bases from J, with 18 bases in between. The CDR3 runs 12 residues. Germline lookup yields CDR1 SNHLY and CDR2 FYNNEI. The CDR3 nucleotides are TGTGCCAGCAGCCATGGGACACGGCCGGTCACCTTC. Translated: CASSHGTRPVTF.

A note on this clonotype: The conserved final phenylalanine or tryptophan is absent from the CDR3, which likely points to a read error. The chain combines TRBV6-2 or TRBV6-3 with TRBJ1-2, with D hard to call. There are 15 residues in the CDR3. The V end lost 6 bases, the J end lost 8 bases, and 22 bases lay between the germline ends. The germline V gene encodes CDR1 MNHEY and CDR2 SVGEGT. CDR3 region: CASSRRVNYFNGYTL. Written as DNA, the CDR3 is TGTGCCAGCAGCCGACGGGTTAATTACTTTAACGGCTACACCCTC.

By sample share, this clonotype is medium-sized. The V gene is TRBV6-1, the J gene TRBJ1-5, with a possible D match to TRBD1 (5 bases). The CDR3 loop spans 13 amino acids. V lost 8 bases to trimming and J lost 0 bases, with 8 bases between them. Germline V lookup: CDR1 MNHNS, CDR2 SASEGT. CDR3 bases: TGTGCCAGCCAGGGTTATAGCAATCAGCCCCAGCATTTT. Its protein product is CASQGYSNQPQHF.

This clonotype was counted ten times or more. V gene TRBV3-1 combines with J gene TRBJ2-5; 7 nucleotides align to TRBD1. The CDR3 sequence is 14 residues long. After removal of 8 bases from V and 2 bases from J, the junction contained 8 bases not matched to a gene. From germline, CDR1 is LGHDT and CDR2 YNNKEL (reference sequence). The CDR3 DNA follows: TGTGCCAGCCGGGACAGAACTTTACAAGAGACCCAGTACTTC. Translating it yields CASRDRTLQETQYF.

This clonotype counts as medium-sized (0.01 to 0.1%). J is TRBJ2-7 and V is TRBV20-1, with 9 bases that match TRBD2. With V trimmed by 0 bases and J by 3 bases, 12 bases remained unmatched. CDR1 is DFQATT, CDR2 SNEGSKA, per germline (reference sequence). The CDR3 length is 17 residues. CDR3 in amino acids: CSARDKLSGTSNYEQYF. The CDR3 nucleotides are TGCAGTGCTAGAGATAAGTTGTCCGGGACTAGCAACTACGAGCAGTACTTC.

By proportion, this clonotype is medium-sized. The chain recombines TRBV7-2 with TRBJ2-7, with 8 nucleotides matching TRBD1. With V trimmed by 6 bases and J by 0 bases, 4 bases remained unmatched. This CDR3 has 14 amino acids. The germline gives CDR1 SGHTA, CDR2 FQGNSA. CDR3 nucleotide sequence: TGTGCCAGCAGGGGACAGGCGCCCTCCTACGAGCAGTACTTC. This sequence encodes CASRGQAPSYEQYF.

Comment on this clonotype: This sequence may be a read error, since a much larger clone differs from it by one base. The chain is built from TRBV7-9 and TRBJ2-1, with TRBD2 identical over 9 bases. CDR3 size: 15 residues. The germline CDR1 and CDR2 sequences are SEHNR and FQNEAQ (reference sequence). The CDR3 is CASSLGSGGNNDQFF. In nucleotides, the CDR3 is TGTGCCAGCAGCTTGGGTAGCGGGGGTAACAATGATCAGTTCTTC.

In this sample, this clonotype is large (0.1 to 1%). The rearrangement links TRBV5-4 to TRBJ2-5; D is unclear. The CDR3 length is 12 residues. V dropped 5 bases and J dropped 7 bases, with 12 bases sitting between them. The germline V gene encodes CDR1 SGHNT and CDR2 YYREEE (reference sequence). The CDR3 bases are TGTGCCAGCAGGCTAGACACGGGGACCCAGTACTTC. Translating it yields CASRLDTGTQYF.

This clonotype was picked up many times. The V and J genes are TRBV29-1 and TRBJ2-7; 10 bases line up with TRBD1. After removal of 1 base from V and 5 bases from J, the junction contained 8 bases not matched to a gene. The CDR3 has 15 amino acids. Germline loops: CDR1 SQVTM, CDR2 ANQGSEA. The CDR3 loop is CSVEVGTGENNEQYF. CDR3 DNA sequence: TGCAGCGTTGAAGTGGGGACAGGGGAGAATAACGAGCAGTACTTC.

This clonotype counts as medium-sized. The chain links TRBV18 to TRBJ1-3; 7 bases align to TRBD1. The V gene's germline CDR1 is KGHSH and CDR2 LQKENI. The CDR3 totals 18 residues. After removal of 2 bases from V and 0 bases from J, the junction contained 10 bases not matched to a gene. CDR3 region: CASSPRLPGGSSGNTIYF. CDR3 nucleotide sequence: TGTGCCAGCTCACCAAGACTTCCAGGGGGATCCTCTGGAAACACCATATATTTT.

This clonotype has ten or more counts. This sequence joins TRBV9 and TRBJ2-7, with TRBD2 as a possible D gene (6 bases). The CDR3 totals 14 residues. Germline V CDR1 and CDR2: SGDLS, YYNGEE. Trimming removed 3 bases from V and 2 bases from J, with 12 bases in between. The CDR3 region has the DNA TGTGCCAGCAGCGAAGGAGGGGTCCCCTACGAGCAGTACTTC. This codes for CASSEGGVPYEQYF.

By sample share, this clonotype is medium-sized (0.01 to 0.1%). Germline and junction disagree at one end, which may indicate a read error. V usage is TRBV7-9 and J usage is TRBJ2-5; possibly TRBD1 for D (6 bases). CDR3 length: 15 amino acids. Per germline, CDR1 SEHNR and CDR2 FQNEAQ (reference sequence). In nucleotides, the CDR3 is TGTGCCAGCAGCTTAGCGCCCAGGGGCCAAGGGACCCAGTACTTC. This encodes CASSLAPRGQGTQYF.

In its sample, this clonotype ranks as large. This chain uses TRBV4-1 with TRBJ2-1; 8 bases agree with TRBD1. V trimming: 1 base; J trimming: 7 bases; junction bases outside the gene matches: 3. Germline V gene data show CDR1 as MGHRA and CDR2 as YSYEKL. This CDR3 has 14 amino acids. The CDR3 DNA reads TGCGCCAGCAGCCAAGGAGGACAGGGAAATGAGCAGTTCTTC. This gives the protein CASSQGGQGNEQFF.

This clonotype showed up many times. V and J are TRBV7-8 and TRBJ2-5, with TRBD2 matching 9 bases. This CDR3 has 17 amino acids. V gave up 4 bases and J gave up 0 bases; unmatched junction bases: 9. Germline assignment: CDR1 SGHVS and CDR2 FQNEAQ. For the CDR3, the DNA is TGTGCCAGCAGCTACCGCCCGGCGGGAGGGTACCAAGAGACCCAGTACTTC. Its protein product is CASSYRPAGGYQETQYF.

This clonotype was recorded at least ten times. The CDR3 DNA reads TGTGCCAGCAGCCAACGGGACACCCACACGCGGGAGCTGTTTTTT. It is translated as CASSQRDTHTRELFF. V gene TRBV2 combines with J gene TRBJ2-2, with a tentative D call TRBD1 (6 bases). Trimming pared 6 bases from V and 9 bases from J, leaving 20 bases between. The length of the CDR3 is 15 residues. The germline gives CDR1 SNHLY, CDR2 FYNNEI.

This clonotype was recorded many times. The chain is built from TRBV3-1 and TRBJ2-7; D is possibly TRBD1 or TRBD2 (5 bases each). Germline V gives CDR1 LGHDT, CDR2 YNNKEL (reference sequence). CDR3 length: 15 residues. Trimming took 3 bases from V and 2 from J, leaving 14 bases between them. The CDR3 coding sequence is TGTGCCAGCAGCCACATCTCCAGGGACCCCTACGAGCAGTACTTC. This translates into CASSHISRDPYEQYF.

The sample holds many counts of this clonotype. CDR3 amino acids: CASSLTGPYSGNTIYF. As DNA, the CDR3 is TGTGCCAGCAGCTTAACGGGACCTTACTCTGGAAACACCATATATTTT. V usage is TRBV7-3 and J usage is TRBJ1-3, with D possibly TRBD1 on 5 matching bases. CDR1 SGHTA and CDR2 FQGTGA come from the germline V gene. V was pared by 0 bases and J by 0 bases, with 9 bases between. The CDR3 sequence is 16 residues long.

On this clonotype: The conserved closing phenylalanine or tryptophan is absent in this CDR3, likely reflecting a read error. J is TRBJ1-1 and V is TRBV6-1; D may be TRBD1 (5 bases). The germline V gene encodes CDR1 MNHNS and CDR2 SASEGT. V was trimmed by 6 bases and J by 1 base, leaving 12 bases between them. The CDR3 consists of 14 residues. The CDR3 loop reads CASSPIRGNTEAFL. The DNA for the CDR3 is TGTGCCAGCAGCCCCATTAGGGGGAACACTGAAGCTTTCCTT.

For this clonotype: This clone may be a read error of a much larger clone one base away. The chain uses TRBV5-1 and TRBJ2-1, with 7 positions matching TRBD2. CDR3 size: 14 residues. CDR1 is SGHRS, CDR2 YFSETQ, per germline. V gave up 5 bases and J gave up 8 bases; unmatched junction bases: 10. The CDR3 region is CASRGNGGTDEQFF. The CDR3 nucleotides read TGCGCCAGCAGGGGGAACGGGGGGACCGATGAGCAGTTCTTC.

This clonotype is labeled as medium-sized. This chain joins TRBV2 and TRBJ2-2; D not certain. V lost 8 bases to trimming and J lost 1 base, with 5 bases between them. This CDR3 region has 12 residues. Germline assignment: CDR1 SNHLY and CDR2 FYNNEI. CDR3 coding DNA: TGTGCCAGCGGGCAGAACACCGGGGAGCTGTTTTTT. Translating gives CASGQNTGELFF.

This clonotype counts as large. In nucleotides, the CDR3 is TGTGCCACCAGCAGAGACAGGGCCCAGCCCCAGCATTTT. Its protein is CATSRDRAQPQHF. The chain has TRBV15 and TRBJ1-5, with a weak D call TRBD1 (5 bases). Trimming took 0 bases from V and 7 from J, leaving 7 bases between them. The CDR3 loop spans 13 amino acids. Germline values: CDR1 LNHNV, CDR2 YYDKDF (reference sequence). The full variable domain, rest sourced from reference TRBV15 and TRBJ1-5, is DAMVIQNPRYQVTQFGKPVTLSCSQTLNHNVMYWYQQKSSQAPKLLFHYYDKDFNNEADTPDNFQSRRPNTSFCFLDIRSPGLGDTAMYLCATSRDRAQPQHFGDGTRLSIL.